The next 8 T cell receptor beta chains were all read from a single sample in a study of OX40 agonist ivuxolimab in advanced cancers. The repertoire was sequenced with immunoSEQ multiplex PCR; TCRdb's copy has only in-frame clones and lacks some. In the table there are under 25,000 clones, over 75% of which are singletons. The starting material was CD4+ or CD8+ T cells sorted from blood, obtained in a trial of the OX40 agonist ivuxolimab. All receptors derive from an adult with an advanced solid tumor such as melanoma, head and neck, liver or kidney cancer.

The chain employs TRBV29-1 and TRBJ1-2; D is ambiguous. Germline-derived CDR1 and CDR2 are SQVTM and ANQGSEA. Between the trimmed V and J ends, which lost 5 bases and 3 bases, there was a span of 10 bases. The CDR3 runs 12 residues. This CDR3 is CSVISGYYGYTF. The CDR3 DNA follows: TGCAGCGTTATTTCGGGGTACTATGGCTACACCTTC.

The chain has TRBV1 and TRBJ1-2; TRBD1, the D gene given by the table, was not confirmed from the DNA. TRBV1 is annotated as a pseudogene. The CDR3 loop spans 16 amino acids. DNA of the CDR3: TGCACCAGCAGCCAAGATAGGGGGATAGCTAACTATGGCTACACCTTC. It codes for CTSSQDRGIANYGYTF.

The V call is TRBV7-9, the J call TRBJ2-1; 12 bases line up with TRBD1. CDR3 length equals 15 residues. V gave up 4 bases and J gave up 7 bases; unmatched junction bases: 5. CDR1 is SEHNR, CDR2 FQNEAQ, per germline (reference sequence). DNA for the CDR3: TGTGCCAGCAGCTGGCCGGGACAGGGGGCGAATGAGCAGTTCTTC. Protein: CASSWPGQGANEQFF. Combining the CDR3 with reference TRBV7-9 and TRBJ2-1 gives the whole variable domain DTGVSQNPRHKITKRGQNVTFRCDPISEHNRLYWYRQTLGQGPEFLTYFQNEAQLEKSRLLSDRFSAERPKGSFSTLEIQRTEQGDSAMYLCASSWPGQGANEQFFGPGTRLTVL.

The V gene is TRBV28, the J gene TRBJ2-7, with D possibly TRBD1 on 6 matching bases. Germline loops: CDR1 MDHEN, CDR2 SYDVKM. Deletions cut 3 bases from V and 4 bases from J, with 19 bases between. The CDR3 spans 16 residues. The CDR3 loop reads CASSFPMAHRDYEQYF. As DNA, the CDR3 is TGTGCCAGCAGTTTCCCCATGGCACACAGGGATTACGAGCAGTACTTC. Drawing the rest from reference TRBV28 and TRBJ2-7, the complete variable domain is DVKVTQSSRYLVKRTGEKVFLECVQDMDHENMFWYRQDPGLGLRLIYFSYDVKMKEKGDIPEGYSVSREKKERFSLILESASTNQTSMYLCASSFPMAHRDYEQYFGPGTRLTVT.

This chain links TRBV13 with TRBJ2-7, with D maybe TRBD2 (6 bases). Trimming stripped 7 bases from V and 2 bases from J, with 15 bases between. The germline CDR1 and CDR2 sequences are PRHDT and FYEKMQ (reference sequence). This CDR3 is 14 amino acids long. As DNA, the CDR3 is TGTGCCAGCACCCACGGGGGTAGCACCTACGAGCAGTACTTC. Translation gives CASTHGGSTYEQYF.

The chain is built from TRBV5-4 and TRBJ2-1; the match to TRBD1 covers 7 bases. Per the germline V gene, CDR1 is SGHNT and CDR2 is YYREEE (reference sequence). The CDR3 covers 15 residues. The V gene end was trimmed by 0 bases and the J gene end by 8 bases; junction bases not matched to a gene: 8. CDR3 in amino acids: CASSLGQGTIDEQFF. Here the CDR3 DNA reads TGTGCCAGCAGCTTGGGACAGGGCACAATAGATGAGCAGTTCTTC.

This clone turned up a few times. The chain combines TRBV19 with TRBJ2-7; no clear D gene. The V gene lost 0 bases and the J gene lost 3 bases, with 6 bases spanning the gap. The CDR3 is 13 residues long. The germline gives CDR1 LNHDA, CDR2 SQIVND (reference sequence). CDR3 region: CASSIEGRYEQYF. The CDR3 nucleotides are TGTGCCAGTAGTATAGAAGGTCGCTACGAGCAGTACTTC.

The sample holds a few counts of this clone. The chain has TRBV18 and TRBJ1-1; D not certain. Trimming shortened V by 2 bases and J by 7 bases, and 8 bases separated the two germline ends. The germline V gene has CDR1 KGHSH and CDR2 LQKENI. This CDR3 has 12 amino acids. The CDR3 nucleotides are TGTGCCAGCTCACCATTAGCGGTTGAAGCTTTCTTT. Translating gives CASSPLAVEAFF. Complete variable domain (other parts from reference TRBV18 and TRBJ1-1): NAGVMQNPRHLVRRRGQEARLRCSPMKGHSHVYWYRQLPEEGLKFMVYLQKENIIDESGMPKERFSAEFPKEGPSILRIQQVVRGDSAAYFCASSPLAVEAFFGQGTRLTVV.